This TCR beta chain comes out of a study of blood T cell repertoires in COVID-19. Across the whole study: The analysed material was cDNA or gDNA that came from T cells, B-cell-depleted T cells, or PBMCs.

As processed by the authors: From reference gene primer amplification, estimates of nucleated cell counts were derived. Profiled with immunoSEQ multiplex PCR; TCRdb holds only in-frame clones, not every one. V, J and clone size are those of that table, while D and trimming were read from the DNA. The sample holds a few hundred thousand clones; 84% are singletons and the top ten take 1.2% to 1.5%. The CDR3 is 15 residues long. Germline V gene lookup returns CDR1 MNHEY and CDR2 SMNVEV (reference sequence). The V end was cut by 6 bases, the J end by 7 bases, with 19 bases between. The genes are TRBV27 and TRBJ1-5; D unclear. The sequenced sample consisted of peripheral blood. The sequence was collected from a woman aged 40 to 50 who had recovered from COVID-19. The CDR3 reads CASRRMESAGQPQHF. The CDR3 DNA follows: TGTGCCAGCAGACGGATGGAAAGTGCGGGCCAGCCCCAGCATTTT.